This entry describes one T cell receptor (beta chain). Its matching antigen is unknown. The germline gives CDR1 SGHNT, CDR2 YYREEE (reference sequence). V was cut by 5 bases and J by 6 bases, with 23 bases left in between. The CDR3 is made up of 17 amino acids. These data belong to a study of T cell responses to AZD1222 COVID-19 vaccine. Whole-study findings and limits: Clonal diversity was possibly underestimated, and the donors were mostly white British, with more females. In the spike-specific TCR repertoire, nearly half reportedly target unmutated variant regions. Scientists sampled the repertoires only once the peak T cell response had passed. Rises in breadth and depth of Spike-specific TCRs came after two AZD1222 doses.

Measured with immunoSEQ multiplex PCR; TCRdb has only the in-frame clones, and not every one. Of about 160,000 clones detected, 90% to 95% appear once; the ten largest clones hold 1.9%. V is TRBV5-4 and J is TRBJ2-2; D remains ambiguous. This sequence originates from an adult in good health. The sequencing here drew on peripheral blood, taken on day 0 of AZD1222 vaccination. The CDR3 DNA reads TGTGCCAGCAGACACCAGAGAAATAAACACCACCCCGGGGAGCTGTTTTTT. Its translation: CASRHQRNKHHPGELFF. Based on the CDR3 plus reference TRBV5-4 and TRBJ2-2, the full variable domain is ETGVTQSPTHLIKTRGQQVTLRCSSQSGHNTVSWYQQALGQGPQFIFQYYREEENGRGNFPPRFSGLQFPNYSSELNVNALELDDSALYLCASRHQRNKHHPGELFFGEGSRLTVL.